This T cell receptor beta chain originates from a study of cytomegalovirus exposure and HLA in healthy donors. Study-level findings and limits: In a later analysis, specific HLA alleles were associated with 15,000 to 20,000 TCR beta sequences at a 0.05 false discovery rate.

PCR amplification relied on 60 Vbeta primers (plus 13 Jbeta primers). Clones were sequenced by immunoSEQ multiplex PCR, and TCRdb holds only the in-frame ones, with some missing. The sample shows some 150,000 clones, approximately 77% of them seen only once. A few counts support this clone. Its antigen is unidentified. Trimming stripped 5 bases from V and 2 bases from J, with 7 bases between. Germline CDR1 reads LNHDA; CDR2 reads SQIVND (reference sequence). The length of the CDR3 is 14 residues. What was sequenced was PBMCs. The clonotype comes from a man aged 30-40 years in good health and CMV-seropositive. The chain joins TRBV19 to TRBJ2-6, with a possible D match to TRBD1 (6 bases). As DNA, the CDR3 is TGTGCCAGTAGTGAGGGGGCTGGGGCCAACGTCCTGACTTTC. Translation gives CASSEGAGANVLTF.